These T cell receptor beta chains were read from a single sample in a study of identical twins. TCRdb ran MiXCR on the 5' RACE reads and lists one entry per CDR3 protein. The table lists 400,000 to 550,000 distinct CDR3 sequences, 20% to 25% of them singletons. These sequences were also reported in another study, on T cells expressing NK-cell markers.

Sequencing used CD4+ T cells sorted from blood. The receptors here all came from a woman younger than 30 in good health. CDR3s include the opening cysteine and the closing phenylalanine or tryptophan. Each record gives: D gene, J gene, V gene, clone size, CDR3 DNA, CDR3 protein. D genes are given only for firm matches. A row's size may be missing; if present it is once, few, many or a size class.

TRBD1,TRBJ2-5,TRBV29-1,NA,TGCAGCACCGGACAGGGCCAAGAGACCCAGTACTTC,CSTGQGQETQYF
NA,TRBJ2-5,TRBV6-2/TRBV6-3,NA,TGTGCCAGCAGTCGTGATGAGACCCAGTACTTC,CASSRDETQYF
NA,TRBJ1-4,TRBV12-3/TRBV12-4,once,TGTGCCAGCAGCTCTTCTGCAACTAATGAAAAACTGTTTTTT,CASSSSATNEKLFF
NA,TRBJ2-3,TRBV20-1,few,TGCAGTGCGCCCAGGGTGGGCACAGATACGCAGTATTTT,CSAPRVGTDTQYF
TRBD1,TRBJ2-7,TRBV10-3,NA,TGTGCCATCAGGTCCGGGACAGGGAACTACGAGCAGTACTTC,CAIRSGTGNYEQYF
TRBD2,TRBJ2-1,TRBV9,NA,TGTGCCAGCAGCGTAGGAATCGCGGGGGTCCCCTACAATGAGCAGTTCTTC,CASSVGIAGVPYNEQFF
TRBD2,TRBJ2-1,TRBV20-1,NA,TGCAGTGCTAAGCCTAGCGGGAGGGCCCTCAATGAGCAGTTCTTC,CSAKPSGRALNEQFF
NA,TRBJ2-7,TRBV20-1,NA,TGCAGTGCTAGGGGGACTGGCTACGAGCAGTACTTC,CSARGTGYEQYF
TRBD1,TRBJ2-1,TRBV5-1,few,TGCGCCAGCGGACAGGCCGCCTCCTACAATGAGCAGTTCTTC,CASGQAASYNEQFF
TRBD1,TRBJ2-7,TRBV20-1,many,TGCAGTGCAACAAACCCGGGACAGACCTACGAGCAGTACTTC,CSATNPGQTYEQYF
NA,TRBJ1-5,TRBV12-3/TRBV12-4,many,TGTGCCAGCAGTTTGTTAGGGGGTCAGCCCCAGCATTTT,CASSLLGGQPQHF
TRBD2,TRBJ2-3,TRBV4-3,NA,TGCGCCAGCAGCCAAGACGCGGCGCTAGCGGATACAGATACGCAGTATTTT,CASSQDAALADTDTQYF
NA,TRBJ2-7,TRBV19,NA,TGTGCCAGTAGTATAGGTCCCACGGGGTACGAGCAGTACTTC,CASSIGPTGYEQYF
NA,TRBJ2-7,TRBV15,NA,TGTGCCACCAGCAGAGATCCAGGGTTAAGCACCTACGAGCAGTACTTC,CATSRDPGLSTYEQYF
TRBD2,TRBJ2-1,TRBV6-1,NA,TGTGCCAGCAGTGCGACTAGCGGGAGGGTTCGGAATGAGCAGTTCTTC,CASSATSGRVRNEQFF
NA,TRBJ2-7,TRBV5-1,NA,TGCGCCAGCAGCTTGTCCCCTGACATCGAATTTCAGCAGTACTTC,CASSLSPDIEFQQYF
NA,TRBJ1-3,TRBV5-1,NA,TGCGCCAGCAGCCCCCAGGGAGGGCCGGCAGGAAACACCATATATTTT,CASSPQGGPAGNTIYF